This record concerns one T cell receptor beta chain sequence. Cohort allocation depended upon clinical history that participants reported. This entry belongs to a study of blood T cell repertoires in COVID-19. Study summary: In each case, the material was cDNA or gDNA derived from T cells, B-cell-depleted T cells, or PBMCs.

Under the authors' procedure: Counts of nucleated cells, estimated from reference gene primer amplification, were obtained. Using immunoSEQ multiplex PCR, the repertoire was profiled, and TCRdb retains in-frame clones only, with some absent. D and trimming were read from the DNA, whereas the V and J calls and clone size are those reported in that table. The sample carries roughly 240,000 clones, 65% to 90% recorded once. Sequencing used PBMCs or T cells enriched from blood (not recorded which). This TCR came from a woman between 45 and 65 years old with acute COVID-19.

The CDR3 region is CASTNRDRAVLFF. CDR3 DNA sequence: TGTGCCAGCACCAACCGTGACAGGGCTGTGCTGTTTTTT. This rearrangement joins TRBV7-8 to TRBJ2-2; the match to TRBD1 covers 7 bases. J lost 13 bases, V lost 7 bases, and 12 bases had no gene match. The germline CDR1 and CDR2 sequences are SGHVS and FQNEAQ. This CDR3 spans 13 amino acids.